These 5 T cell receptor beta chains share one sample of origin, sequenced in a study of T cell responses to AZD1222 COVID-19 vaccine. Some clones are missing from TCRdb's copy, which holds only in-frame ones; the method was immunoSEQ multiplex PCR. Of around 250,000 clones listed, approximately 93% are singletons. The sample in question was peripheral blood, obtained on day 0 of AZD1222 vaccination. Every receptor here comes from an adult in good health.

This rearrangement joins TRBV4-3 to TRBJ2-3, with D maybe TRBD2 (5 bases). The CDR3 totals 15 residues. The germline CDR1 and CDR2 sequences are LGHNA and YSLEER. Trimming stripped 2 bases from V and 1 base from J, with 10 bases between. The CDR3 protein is CASSQQRTGTDTQYF. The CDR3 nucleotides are TGCGCCAGCAGCCAACAGCGGACGGGCACAGATACGCAGTATTTT.

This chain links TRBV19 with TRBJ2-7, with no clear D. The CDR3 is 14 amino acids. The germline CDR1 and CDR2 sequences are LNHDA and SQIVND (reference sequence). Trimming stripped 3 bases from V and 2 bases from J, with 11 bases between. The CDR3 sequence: CASSIGRAPYEQYF. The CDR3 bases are TGTGCCAGTAGTATCGGAAGAGCCCCCTACGAGCAGTACTTC. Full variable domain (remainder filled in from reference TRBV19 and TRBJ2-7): DGGITQSPKYLFRKEGQNVTLSCEQNLNHDAMYWYRQDPGQGLRLIYYSQIVNDFQKGDIAEGYSVSREKKESFPLTVTSAQKNPTAFYLCASSIGRAPYEQYFGPGTRLTVT.

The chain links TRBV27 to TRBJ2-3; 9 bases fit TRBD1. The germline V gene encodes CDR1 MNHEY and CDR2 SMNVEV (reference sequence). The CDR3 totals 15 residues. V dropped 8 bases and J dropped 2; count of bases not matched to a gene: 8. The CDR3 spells CASHTGQGYTDTQYF. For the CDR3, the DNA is TGTGCCAGCCATACCGGACAGGGGTACACAGATACGCAGTATTTT.

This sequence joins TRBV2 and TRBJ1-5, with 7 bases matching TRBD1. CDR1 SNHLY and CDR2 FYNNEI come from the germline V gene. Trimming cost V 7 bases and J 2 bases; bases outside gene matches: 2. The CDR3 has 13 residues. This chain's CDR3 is CASNGQGNQPQHF. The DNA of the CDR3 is TGTGCCAGCAATGGACAGGGCAATCAGCCCCAGCATTTT.

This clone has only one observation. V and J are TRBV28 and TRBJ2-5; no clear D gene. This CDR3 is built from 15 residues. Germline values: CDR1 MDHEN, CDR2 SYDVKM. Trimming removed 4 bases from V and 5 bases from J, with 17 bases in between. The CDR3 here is CASSSLKGIGETQYF. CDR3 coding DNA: TGTGCCAGCAGTTCTCTTAAGGGTATAGGGGAGACCCAGTACTTC.